The source of this T cell receptor (beta chain) is a study of cytomegalovirus exposure and HLA in healthy donors. Study overall: Ancestry clustering placed 70% to 85% of several hundred genotyped donors in the Caucasian-associated cluster. Notes on the study in general: A later analysis showed HLA-associated TCR beta chains outstripping equally common others in clonal expansion. In a later analysis, most CMV-associated TCR beta chains appeared HLA-restricted.

PCR was performed using 60 Vbeta and 13 Jbeta primers. Profiled with immunoSEQ multiplex PCR; TCRdb holds only in-frame clones, not every one. The profile covers around 150,000 clones, with 65% to 80% appearing a single time and 2% to 2.5% taken by the ten largest. Note on this clone: The antigen remains undetermined.

This CDR3 is 15 amino acids long. Germline trimming cut 2 bases from V and 2 bases from J; bases unmatched to any gene: 4. In germline, CDR1 is MNHEY, CDR2 SVGAGI. Unrecorded immune exposures were likely, despite nominal health at sampling. The sequenced material came from PBMCs. This TCR derives from a female donor in good health and CMV-seronegative. This chain connects TRBV6-5 to TRBJ2-3; TRBD2 matches 7 bases. The CDR3 loop reads CASSYGLAVTDTQYF. The CDR3 region has the DNA TGTGCCAGCAGTTACGGGCTAGCGGTCACAGATACGCAGTATTTT.